This T cell receptor beta chain came from a study of blood T cell repertoires in COVID-19. Generated by immunoSEQ multiplex PCR, the TCRdb table keeps only in-frame clones and is missing some. The sample holds some 110,000 clones, roughly four fifths seen once. CDR1 and CDR2 (germline): SQVTM, ANQGSEA. The CDR3 is made up of 13 amino acids. V lost 4 bases to trimming and J lost 4 bases; unmatched junction nucleotides: 4. The sample taken for sequencing was peripheral blood. V usage is TRBV29-1 and J usage is TRBJ1-2; 9 bases align to TRBD1. This sequence originates from a woman aged 70-85 years with acute or convalescent COVID-19. The CDR3 nucleotides are TGCAGCGTTGCCCTGGGACAGGGCTATGGCTACACCTTC. Translation: CSVALGQGYGYTF.